Below, one T cell receptor beta chain is given with its context. The germline gene is not matched at one end of the junction; a read error may be the cause. For naive CD8 T cells, sorting used the CD8+CD4-CCR7+CD45RA+ phenotype. The sample originates from a study of molecular identifiers for immune sequencing clone quantification. Across the whole study: Within a replicate experiment, RNA obtained from either around 20,000 or 99,000 naive CD8 cells was divided into five aliquots, and four of those aliquots were then sequenced.

Germline V lookup: CDR1 MNHNY, CDR2 SVGAGI (reference sequence). The CDR3 has 19 residues. Bulk TCR library preparation followed previously described methods with listed TCR primers. MiXCR was run by TCRdb on the PCR reads, yielding one entry per CDR3 protein. Of about 630,000 distinct CDR3 sequences listed, around 25% were seen once; the top ten hold about 0.81%. The specimen sequenced was naive CD8+ T cells from blood, with Jurkat cell RNA spiked in. Indicated subset: FACS-sorted CD8+CD4-CCR7+CD45RA+ naive T cells. The J gene is TRBJ2-3, the V gene TRBV6-6, with D possibly matching TRBD2 (5 bases). This receptor was identified in a human donor in good health. Some libraries in this study had Jurkat cell RNA spiked in. The CDR3 region is CASIYYHQNEGQSTDTQYF. DNA of the CDR3: TGTGCCAGCATTTACTATCACCAGAACGAGGGCCAAAGCACAGATACGCAGTATTTT.